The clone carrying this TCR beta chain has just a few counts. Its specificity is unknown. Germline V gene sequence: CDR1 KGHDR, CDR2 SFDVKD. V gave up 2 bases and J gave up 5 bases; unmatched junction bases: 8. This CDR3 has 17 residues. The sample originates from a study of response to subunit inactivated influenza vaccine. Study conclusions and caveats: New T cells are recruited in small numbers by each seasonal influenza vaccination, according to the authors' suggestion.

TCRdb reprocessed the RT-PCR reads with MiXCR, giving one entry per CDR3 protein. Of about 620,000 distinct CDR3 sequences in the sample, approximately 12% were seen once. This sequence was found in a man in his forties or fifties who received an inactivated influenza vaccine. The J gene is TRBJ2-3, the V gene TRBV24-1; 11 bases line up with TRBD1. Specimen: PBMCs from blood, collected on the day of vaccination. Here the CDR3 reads CATSDSLDRGQGDTQYF. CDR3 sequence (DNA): TGTGCCACCAGTGATTCGTTGGACAGGGGGCAAGGAGATACGCAGTATTTT.